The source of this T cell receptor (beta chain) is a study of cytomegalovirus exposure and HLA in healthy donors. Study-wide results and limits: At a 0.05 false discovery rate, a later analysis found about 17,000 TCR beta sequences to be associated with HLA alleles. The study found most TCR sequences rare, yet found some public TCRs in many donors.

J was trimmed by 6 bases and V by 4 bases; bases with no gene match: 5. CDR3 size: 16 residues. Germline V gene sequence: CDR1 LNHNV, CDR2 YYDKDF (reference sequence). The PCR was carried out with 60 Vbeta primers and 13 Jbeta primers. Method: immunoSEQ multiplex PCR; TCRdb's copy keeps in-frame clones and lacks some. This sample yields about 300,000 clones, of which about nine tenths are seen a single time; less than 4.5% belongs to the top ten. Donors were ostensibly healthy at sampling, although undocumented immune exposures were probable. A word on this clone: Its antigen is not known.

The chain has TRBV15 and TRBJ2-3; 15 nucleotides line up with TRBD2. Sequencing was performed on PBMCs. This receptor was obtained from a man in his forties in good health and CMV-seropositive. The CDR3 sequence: CATSTGTSGRQDTQYF. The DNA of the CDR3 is TGTGCCACCAGCACAGGGACTAGCGGGAGGCAGGATACGCAGTATTTT.